A single sample is the source of the 5 T cell receptor beta chains below, sequenced in a study of liver allograft versus peripheral blood T cells. Study at large: Hepatic allograft T cell receptor repertoires were evaluated relative to those present in recipients' peripheral blood.

TCRdb analysed the reads with MiXCR anew, one entry per CDR3 protein. Of about 8,400 distinct CDR3 sequences in the sample, under 20% were seen once. Source of these receptors: a human patient who had a liver transplant. Some T cells may arise from the graft donor.

This clonotype is medium-sized (0.01 to 0.1%) within its sample. J is TRBJ2-2 and V is TRBV6-6, with D unclear. CDR3 size: 12 residues. Trimming left V 6 bases short and J 5 bases short, with 7 bases between. Germline CDR1 reads MNHNY; CDR2 reads SVGAGI (reference sequence). The CDR3 loop reads CASSDYTGELFF. CDR3 bases: TGTGCCAGCAGCGATTATACCGGGGAGCTGTTTTTT.

The chain is built from TRBV12-3 or TRBV12-4 and TRBJ1-5; no clear D gene. V lost 5 bases to trimming and J lost 7 bases, with 9 bases between them. The CDR3 is made up of 12 amino acids. The CDR3 coding sequence is TGTGCCAGCAGTCTTGGGCCCCAGCCCCAGCATTTT. Translated, it gives CASSLGPQPQHF.

The chain combines TRBV12-3 or TRBV12-4 with TRBJ2-3; D perhaps matches TRBD2 (5 bases). Trimming shortened V by 5 bases and J by 4 bases, and 19 bases separated the two germline ends. This CDR3 has 16 amino acids. This CDR3 is CASSPGMGTPPDTQYF. Written as DNA, the CDR3 is TGTGCCAGCAGTCCGGGGATGGGCACCCCACCAGATACGCAGTATTTT.

Within the sample, this clonotype is medium-sized (0.01 to 0.1%). The rearrangement links TRBV24-1 to TRBJ2-1, with 11 bases matching TRBD2. V dropped 4 bases and J dropped 4; count of bases not matched to a gene: 5. The CDR3 contains 16 residues. From germline, CDR1 is KGHDR and CDR2 SFDVKD. CDR3: CATSDFTSGGYNEQFF. DNA of the CDR3: TGTGCCACCAGTGACTTTACTAGCGGGGGATACAATGAGCAGTTCTTC.

The chain links TRBV7-3 to TRBJ2-2; 7 nucleotides align to TRBD1. V lost 4 bases to trimming and J lost 5 bases; unmatched junction nucleotides: 7. The CDR3 is 15 amino acids. Germline V gives CDR1 SGHTA, CDR2 FQGTGA. As DNA, the CDR3 is TGTGCCAGCAGCTCGTCCCGGGACAGTACCGGGGAGCTGTTTTTT. Protein product: CASSSSRDSTGELFF.